Listed below are T cell receptor beta chains from one sample, sequenced in a study of T cells in Graves' hyperthyroidism and ophthalmopathy. Each CDR3 protein is one row after TCRdb ran MiXCR on the multiplex PCR reads. Of more than 450,000 distinct CDR3 sequences in the sample, less than 20% were seen once. The specimen was blood. The receptors were gathered from a man aged 40-49 years with Graves' ophthalmopathy. CDR3s leave out the opening cysteine and the closing phenylalanine or tryptophan. D genes are given only for firm matches.

v_gene: TRBV19; d_gene: .; len: 13; CDR3aa: ASRIKDHSSYEQY
v_gene: TRBV19; d_gene: TRBD2; len: 14; CDR3aa: ASMLAGGPVEYEQY
v_gene: TRBV5-5; d_gene: .; len: 12; CDR3aa: ASSLPDTIYGYT
v_gene: TRBV29-1; d_gene: TRBD2; len: 13; CDR3aa: SVEDLTSGAYEQY
v_gene: TRBV12-3/TRBV12-4; d_gene: .; len: 14; CDR3aa: ASSRITGWGNQPQH
v_gene: TRBV28; d_gene: TRBD1; len: 14; CDR3aa: ASSSRQGSYTGELF
v_gene: TRBV11-1; d_gene: .; len: 13; CDR3aa: ASSPMGRGSEKLF
v_gene: TRBV19; d_gene: .; len: 15; CDR3aa: ASSPRVQGRPKDGYT
v_gene: TRBV5-4; d_gene: TRBD1; len: 13; CDR3aa: ASSRGTARTDTQY
v_gene: TRBV28; d_gene: TRBD2; len: 14; CDR3aa: ASSLWREIGTDTQY
v_gene: TRBV10-3; d_gene: .; len: 9; CDR3aa: ATKFEDGYT
v_gene: TRBV6-2/TRBV6-3; d_gene: .; len: 13; CDR3aa: ASSYRGGAGTEAF
v_gene: TRBV14; d_gene: .; len: 12; CDR3aa: ASSSLSGGETQY
v_gene: TRBV3-1; d_gene: .; len: 10; CDR3aa: ASSQLRAGYT
v_gene: TRBV7-9; d_gene: TRBD2; len: 16; CDR3aa: ASSLPAGGQHAGDTQY
v_gene: TRBV11-2; d_gene: .; len: 12; CDR3aa: ASSTGPDGYEQY
v_gene: TRBV12-3/TRBV12-4; d_gene: .; len: 12; CDR3aa: ASSWTRAGTEAF
v_gene: TRBV7-2; d_gene: TRBD2; len: 15; CDR3aa: ASSLVGLAGGLDEQF
v_gene: TRBV30; d_gene: TRBD1; len: 12; CDR3aa: AWTPGTGLYGYT
v_gene: TRBV5-1; d_gene: TRBD2; len: 16; CDR3aa: ASSPFGLAGGYSYEQY
v_gene: TRBV3-1; d_gene: .; len: 12; CDR3aa: ASSQEGRHYEQY
v_gene: TRBV11-2; d_gene: .; len: 12; CDR3aa: ASRPGGTYNEQF
v_gene: TRBV4-1; d_gene: .; len: 13; CDR3aa: ASSLDQDYQETQY
v_gene: TRBV10-3; d_gene: TRBD2; len: 14; CDR3aa: AIRIDVAGPGNEQF
v_gene: TRBV11-2; d_gene: TRBD2; len: 17; CDR3aa: ASGYPPTGTSGRGETQY
v_gene: TRBV3-1; d_gene: .; len: 12; CDR3aa: ASSHTALPTEAF
v_gene: TRBV30; d_gene: .; len: 10; CDR3aa: ASAYSGNTIY
v_gene: TRBV11-2; d_gene: TRBD1; len: 13; CDR3aa: ASSLGVTGNQPQH
v_gene: TRBV29-1; d_gene: TRBD1; len: 12; CDR3aa: SVEGGRGLSGYT
v_gene: TRBV10-3; d_gene: .; len: 14; CDR3aa: AISESWQGSNEKLF
v_gene: TRBV2; d_gene: .; len: 12; CDR3aa: ASDTGQRTGGYT
v_gene: TRBV30; d_gene: TRBD1; len: 13; CDR3aa: AWSGTGSRPYEQY
v_gene: TRBV20-1; d_gene: .; len: 14; CDR3aa: SARVAHQLGNAEAF
v_gene: TRBV6-1; d_gene: TRBD1; len: 13; CDR3aa: ASSAGQEFNQPQH
v_gene: TRBV10-3; d_gene: .; len: 10; CDR3aa: AIQVRDNEQF
v_gene: TRBV14; d_gene: .; len: 13; CDR3aa: ASSQDSASSWGYT
v_gene: TRBV11-2; d_gene: .; len: 11; CDR3aa: ASSPSRGTEAF
v_gene: TRBV28; d_gene: TRBD1; len: 13; CDR3aa: ASSPSGTGHYEQY
v_gene: TRBV18; d_gene: TRBD1; len: 17; CDR3aa: ASSPGGTGLSSHSYEQY
v_gene: TRBV7-2; d_gene: TRBD1; len: 12; CDR3aa: ASSLAQGVGEQF
v_gene: TRBV7-2; d_gene: .; len: 9; CDR3aa: ASSLLNEQY
v_gene: TRBV9; d_gene: .; len: 11; CDR3aa: ASSVAAGVQAF
v_gene: TRBV20-1; d_gene: TRBD2; len: 13; CDR3aa: SASPLRTSGYEQY
v_gene: TRBV5-1; d_gene: TRBD2; len: 14; CDR3aa: ASSLTGGTRGYEQY
v_gene: TRBV6-1; d_gene: TRBD1; len: 14; CDR3aa: ASSYTQDRGRVGYT
v_gene: TRBV12-5; d_gene: .; len: 11; CDR3aa: ASGSTRNTEAF
v_gene: TRBV5-8; d_gene: TRBD2; len: 12; CDR3aa: ASSTPGTRNEQY
v_gene: TRBV24-1; d_gene: TRBD2; len: 13; CDR3aa: ATSSLAGGEETQY
v_gene: TRBV10-3; d_gene: .; len: 12; CDR3aa: ATGMKNSYNEQF
v_gene: TRBV7-8; d_gene: .; len: 12; CDR3aa: ASSFGVSNQPQH
v_gene: TRBV12-3/TRBV12-4; d_gene: .; len: 11; CDR3aa: ASALGGGPSAF
v_gene: TRBV24-1; d_gene: .; len: 12; CDR3aa: ATNENENTGELF
v_gene: TRBV11-2; d_gene: .; len: 13; CDR3aa: ASSFRTEYSYEQY
v_gene: TRBV11-1; d_gene: .; len: 11; CDR3aa: ASSSDPNNEQF
v_gene: TRBV5-6; d_gene: TRBD2; len: 15; CDR3aa: ASSLDLRGGPTDTQY
v_gene: TRBV20-1; d_gene: TRBD2; len: 13; CDR3aa: SANGLREHTGELF
v_gene: TRBV10-3; d_gene: .; len: 12; CDR3aa: AISESGQDYEQY